The source of this TCR beta chain is a study of CD8 T cells in Susac syndrome (dated by TCRdb to about 2019). Regarding the research as a whole: Of the Susac syndrome patients who were sequenced, eight or nine were in clinical remission while roughly six had clinically active disease. At the time of blood withdrawal, Susac syndrome patients were either therapy-naive, taking corticosteroids (with some also receiving IVIg), or on IVIg alone. Repertoire sequencing was used to test whether CD8+ T cell activation and differentiation in Susac syndrome was antigen driven.

High-throughput TCR beta sequencing profiled peripheral blood CD8+ and CD4+ T cells from healthy donors, Susac syndrome patients and multiple sclerosis patients. The Susac syndrome patients fulfilled recently defined diagnostic criteria for either definite or probable disease. Bulk CD8+ and CD4+ T cells were purified magnetically by negative isolation, whereas CD8+ TEMRA cells were enriched by FACS. Blood was drawn into EDTA tubes, processed within 24 hours, and PBMCs were isolated by density gradient centrifugation. PBMCs intended for TCR sequencing were frozen in liquid nitrogen and were later thawed in a 37 degrees C water bath. The sorted or isolated CD4+, CD8+ and CD8+ TEMRA cells had a purity of 90% or higher. The germline V gene (reference sequence) provides CDR1 DFQATT and CDR2 SNEGSKA. The cysteine opens and the phenylalanine closes a CDR3 of 13 amino acids. Only the CDR3 portion is preserved as DNA: 39 bases, with reading frame beginning at the first base. The junction shows trimming of 6 bases on V and 0 bases on J, plus 11 bases between the germline ends.

Overall study outcomes, separate from this receptor: The TCR sequencing and HLA analysis was acknowledged to have included a relatively small number of individuals. In patients with Susac syndrome, the CD4+ T cell repertoire showed no detectable clonal expansion.

With respect to this clonotype: It lacks a known antigen. No much larger clone is present one base from it, and per-base qualities are unavailable.

RNA was extracted using the RNeasy kit, and roughly 0.45 to 1 microgram was reverse transcribed with random hexamers. The immunoSEQ multiplex PCR assay, which covers 54 Vbeta and 13 Jbeta segments, was used to amplify TCR beta CDR3 regions. PCR amplification bias was corrected using a synthetic template baseline for primer optimization and computational correction. Per the source publication's procedure: Only productive sequences were kept, with reads annotated to V, D and J genes according to IMGT and analyzed in immunoSEQ Analyzer. Clonality was computed as one minus Shannon entropy normalized by log2 of the number of productive unique sequences. For each patient and control, public and private clones were evaluated within the 100 most prevalent clones. A clone was defined as Susac-specific if it was absent from the healthy and MS cohorts, from about a thousand published viral clones and from other ImmuneACCESS disease sequences. Using fastp trimming at Q25 and MiXCR clonotype assembly, TCRdb reanalyzed the public sequencing data and kept in-frame beta chains. Rows with one shared CDR3 protein collapse into an entry with the most common genes and DNA. TCRdb, rather than the study authors, made the V and J calls. This sample comprises roughly 220,000 distinct CDR3 sequences, approximately 94% of them detected only once. Jointly, the top ten make up 0.15% to 0.2% of the sample.

This TCR was sampled from a human donor with Susac syndrome. Sequenced: CD4+ T cells from PBMCs. This chain is built from TRBV20-1 and TRBJ1-1; no confident D gene assignment can be made. In nucleotide form, the sequence is TGCAGTGCGGCGGGGATCTTGAACACTGAAGCTTTCTTT. Its protein product is CSAAGILNTEAFF.